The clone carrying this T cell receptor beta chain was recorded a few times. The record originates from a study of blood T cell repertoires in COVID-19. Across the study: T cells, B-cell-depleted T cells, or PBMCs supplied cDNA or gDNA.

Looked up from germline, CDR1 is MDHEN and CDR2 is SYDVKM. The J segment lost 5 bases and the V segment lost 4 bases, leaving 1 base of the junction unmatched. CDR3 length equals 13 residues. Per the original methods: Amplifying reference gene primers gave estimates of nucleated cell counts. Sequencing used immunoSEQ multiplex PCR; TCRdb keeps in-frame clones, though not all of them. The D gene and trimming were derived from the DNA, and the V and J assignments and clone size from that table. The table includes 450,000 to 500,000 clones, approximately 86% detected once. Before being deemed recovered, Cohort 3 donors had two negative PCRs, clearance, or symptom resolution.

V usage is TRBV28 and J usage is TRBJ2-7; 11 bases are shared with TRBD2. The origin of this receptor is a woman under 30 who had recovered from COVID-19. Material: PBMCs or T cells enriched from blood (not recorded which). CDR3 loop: CASSWGLADEQYF. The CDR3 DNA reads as TGTGCCAGCAGTTGGGGACTAGCGGACGAGCAGTACTTC.